A selection of T cell receptor beta chains follows, all from one sample in a study of response to subunit inactivated influenza vaccine. TCRdb called the RT-PCR reads again in MiXCR, with one record for every CDR3 protein. Among some 520,000 distinct CDR3 sequences, about 15% were seen once, and the ten largest hold less than 4%. This specimen consisted of CD4+ T cells sorted from PBMCs, obtained around 25 months after vaccination. The receptor source for this set is a man aged 45 to 70 who received an inactivated influenza vaccine. The CDR3 runs from the conserved cysteine through the conserved F or W. D genes are given only for firm matches. The size entry is marked missing in some rows and otherwise reads once, few, many or a size class.

J gene: TRBJ2-3; V gene: TRBV11-2; CDR3 length: 18; D gene: TRBD1; clone size: .; CDR3 protein: CASSLNKGQGARTDTQYF; CDR3 DNA: TGTGCCAGCAGCTTAAACAAGGGACAGGGGGCGCGAACAGATACGCAGTATTTT
J gene: TRBJ1-4; V gene: TRBV4-3; CDR3 length: 14; D gene: .; clone size: .; CDR3 protein: CASSQARGDEKLFF; CDR3 DNA: TGCGCCAGCAGCCAAGCGCGGGGGGATGAAAAACTGTTTTTT
J gene: TRBJ2-3; V gene: TRBV7-2; CDR3 length: 17; D gene: .; clone size: .; CDR3 protein: CASSPRWGLAVTDTQYF; CDR3 DNA: TGTGCCAGCAGCCCCCGCTGGGGGCTAGCGGTCACAGATACGCAGTATTTT
J gene: TRBJ2-7; V gene: TRBV20-1; CDR3 length: 13; D gene: .; clone size: few; CDR3 protein: CSANPDGAKKQYF; CDR3 DNA: TGCAGTGCTAACCCGGACGGCGCGAAGAAGCAGTACTTC
J gene: TRBJ1-6; V gene: TRBV15; CDR3 length: 14; D gene: .; clone size: few; CDR3 protein: CATSRVQSNSPLHF; CDR3 DNA: TGTGCCACCAGCAGAGTTCAGTCCAATTCACCCCTCCACTTT
J gene: TRBJ2-7; V gene: TRBV5-1; CDR3 length: 14; D gene: TRBD1; clone size: few; CDR3 protein: CASSLDGTGGPQYF; CDR3 DNA: TGCGCCAGCAGCTTGGACGGGACAGGGGGCCCGCAGTACTTC
J gene: TRBJ2-1; V gene: TRBV7-9; CDR3 length: 14; D gene: .; clone size: few; CDR3 protein: CASSFYRTHNEQFF; CDR3 DNA: TGTGCCAGCAGCTTTTACAGGACACACAATGAGCAGTTCTTC
J gene: TRBJ2-1; V gene: TRBV6-2/TRBV6-3; CDR3 length: 16; D gene: .; clone size: many; CDR3 protein: CASSYSRGGSYNEQFF; CDR3 DNA: TGTGCCAGCAGTTACTCGAGGGGGGGTTCCTACAATGAGCAGTTCTTC
J gene: TRBJ2-7; V gene: TRBV29-1; CDR3 length: 13; D gene: .; clone size: .; CDR3 protein: CSVRTQSAGEQYF; CDR3 DNA: TGCAGCGTCAGGACTCAAAGCGCGGGCGAGCAGTACTTC
J gene: TRBJ2-7; V gene: TRBV5-1; CDR3 length: 15; D gene: TRBD1; clone size: .; CDR3 protein: CASSWGSQGAVEQYF; CDR3 DNA: TGCGCCAGCAGCTGGGGGTCCCAGGGGGCGGTGGAGCAGTACTTC
J gene: TRBJ1-6; V gene: TRBV6-2/TRBV6-3; CDR3 length: 13; D gene: TRBD1; clone size: .; CDR3 protein: CASGDRYNSPLHF; CDR3 DNA: TGTGCCAGCGGGGACAGATATAATTCACCCCTCCACTTT
J gene: TRBJ2-1; V gene: TRBV29-1; CDR3 length: 12; D gene: TRBD2; clone size: .; CDR3 protein: CSVVGGGHEQFF; CDR3 DNA: TGCAGCGTTGTCGGGGGGGGTCATGAGCAGTTCTTC
J gene: TRBJ2-7; V gene: TRBV6-1; CDR3 length: 13; D gene: .; clone size: .; CDR3 protein: CASRGYSSYEQYF; CDR3 DNA: TGTGCCAGCAGGGGATATAGCTCCTACGAGCAGTACTTC
J gene: TRBJ1-1; V gene: TRBV12-3/TRBV12-4; CDR3 length: 12; D gene: .; clone size: many; CDR3 protein: CASSLVRTEAFF; CDR3 DNA: TGTGCCAGCAGTTTAGTCAGGACTGAAGCTTTCTTT
J gene: TRBJ2-7; V gene: TRBV2; CDR3 length: 13; D gene: TRBD1; clone size: few; CDR3 protein: CASKRDREYEQYF; CDR3 DNA: TGTGCCAGCAAACGGGACAGGGAATACGAGCAGTACTTC
J gene: TRBJ2-3; V gene: TRBV10-3; CDR3 length: 13; D gene: .; clone size: few; CDR3 protein: CAISGQSTDTQYF; CDR3 DNA: TGTGCCATCAGTGGACAGAGCACAGATACGCAGTATTTT
J gene: TRBJ1-1; V gene: TRBV29-1; CDR3 length: 11; D gene: .; clone size: few; CDR3 protein: CSGFGEAQPFF; CDR3 DNA: TGCAGCGGTTTCGGGGAGGCTCAGCCTTTCTTT
J gene: TRBJ2-5; V gene: TRBV20-1; CDR3 length: 12; D gene: .; clone size: .; CDR3 protein: CSARDALTAQYF; CDR3 DNA: TGCAGTGCCCGGGACGCCCTAACAGCCCAGTACTTC
J gene: TRBJ2-7; V gene: TRBV20-1; CDR3 length: 14; D gene: .; clone size: .; CDR3 protein: CSASSRTRDYEQYF; CDR3 DNA: TGCAGTGCTAGTTCCAGGACACGAGACTACGAGCAGTACTTC